These 15 T cell receptor beta chains share one sample of origin, sequenced in a study of blood T cell repertoires in COVID-19. Method: immunoSEQ multiplex PCR; TCRdb's copy keeps in-frame clones and lacks some. The sample yields roughly 190,000 clones, 88% seen once. Sequencing input: peripheral blood. Receptor source: a human donor in a cohort sampled during active COVID-19.

The rearrangement joins TRBV3-1 (or the pseudogene TRBV3-2) to TRBJ2-3, with D perhaps matching TRBD2 (6 bases). Trimming pared 4 bases from V and 1 base from J, leaving 24 bases between. The CDR3 extends over 19 amino acids. Germline V gives CDR1 LGHDT, CDR2 YNNKEL (reference sequence). This chain's CDR3 is CASSPVVWSGRRGTDTQYF. CDR3 coding DNA: TGTGCCAGCAGCCCGGTTGTTTGGTCAGGGCGGAGGGGCACAGATACGCAGTATTTT.

This chain joins TRBV18 and TRBJ2-1, with 7 bases identical to TRBD1. Germline V gene sequence: CDR1 KGHSH, CDR2 LQKENI. The CDR3 consists of 12 residues. The ends lost 6 bases at V and 6 bases at J; junction bases unmatched: 2. The CDR3 nucleotides are TGTGCCAGCTCGTCAGGGGGCAATGAGCAGTTCTTC. As protein: CASSSGGNEQFF.

Concerning this clone itself: Other DNA sequences in this specimen translate into the identical CDR3. The chain recombines TRBV7-6 with TRBJ1-1; 9 bases align to TRBD1. Germline-derived CDR1 and CDR2 are SGHVS and FNYEAQ. CDR3 length equals 14 residues. With 1 base clipped from V and 4 bases from J, the junction kept 1 base outside the gene matches. CDR3: CASSLETGGTEAFF. CDR3 DNA: TGTGCCAGCAGCTTAGAGACAGGGGGCACTGAAGCTTTCTTT.

V and J are TRBV19 and TRBJ1-5; D is perhaps TRBD1 (5 bases). Per the germline V gene, CDR1 is LNHDA and CDR2 is SQIVND (reference sequence). Between the trimmed V and J ends, which lost 4 bases and 4 bases, there was a span of 8 bases. There are 13 residues in the CDR3. The CDR3 loop is CASSTTENQPQHF. Written as DNA, the CDR3 is TGTGCCAGTAGTACGACAGAAAATCAGCCCCAGCATTTT.

The chain combines TRBV2 with TRBJ1-1; 8 nucleotides match TRBD1. The V segment lost 8 bases and the J segment 0 bases; nucleotides outside the gene matches: 8. The CDR3 has 15 amino acids. The germline V gene has CDR1 SNHLY and CDR2 FYNNEI. The CDR3 DNA is TGTGCCAGCTGTCCGGAGGGACAGGTGAACACTGAAGCTTTCTTT. Protein: CASCPEGQVNTEAFF.

The chain has TRBV2 and TRBJ2-7; perhaps TRBD2 as D (6 bases). Trimming took 6 bases from V and 2 from J, leaving 11 bases between them. The CDR3 sequence is 13 residues long. Germline V CDR1 and CDR2: SNHLY, FYNNEI. The CDR3 nucleotides are TGTGCCAGCAGGGGGGACTCGGCCTACGAGCAGTACTTC. It is translated as CASRGDSAYEQYF.

This chain connects TRBV6-5 to TRBJ2-1; possible D gene TRBD2, 5 bases. CDR3 size: 14 residues. CDR1 and CDR2 from the germline V gene are MNHEY and SVGAGI. Trimming cost V 4 bases and J 3 bases, with 10 bases left between them. The CDR3 DNA reads TGTGCCAGCAGTTCATACCGGGACTACAATGAGCAGTTCTTC. Amino acid sequence: CASSSYRDYNEQFF.

This clone came up once. The rearrangement joins TRBV19 to TRBJ2-2; 12 positions agree with TRBD2. The CDR3 runs to 16 residues. V lost 5 bases, J lost 7 bases, and 8 bases stayed unmatched. Germline-derived CDR1 and CDR2 are LNHDA and SQIVND (reference sequence). The CDR3 spells CASSASLAGGYGELFF. The DNA for the CDR3 is TGTGCCAGTAGTGCCTCGCTAGCGGGAGGGTACGGGGAGCTGTTTTTT.

V and J are TRBV7-9 and TRBJ1-2; TRBD1 might be the D (5 bases). The CDR3 spans 15 residues. CDR1 SEHNR and CDR2 FQNEAQ come from the germline V gene (reference sequence). V lost 1 base to trimming and J lost 5 bases, with 14 bases between them. The CDR3 DNA sequence: TGTGCCAGCAGCTTAGTTCAGGGCTCTGGATATGGCTACACCTTC. This gives the protein CASSLVQGSGYGYTF.

V is TRBV5-1 and J is TRBJ2-1, with TRBD2 matching over 9 bases. The CDR3 is 15 amino acids. The V and J ends lost 4 bases and 6 bases, in that order; junction bases with no gene match: 8. Germline V lookup: CDR1 SGHRS, CDR2 YFSETQ. The CDR3 sequence is CASSPHSGRVNEQFF. CDR3 coding DNA: TGCGCCAGCAGCCCCCATAGCGGGAGAGTCAATGAGCAGTTCTTC.

The genes are TRBV5-1 and TRBJ1-4; maybe TRBD1 (5 bases). The length of the CDR3 is 14 residues. Germline V CDR1 and CDR2: SGHRS, YFSETQ. V was trimmed by 4 bases and J by 8 bases, leaving 15 bases between them. CDR3: CASSQQVSGEKLFF. The CDR3 bases are TGCGCCAGCAGCCAACAGGTGTCTGGGGAAAAACTGTTTTTT.

The rearrangement links TRBV7-2 to TRBJ1-2, with TRBD1 identical over 7 bases. V was clipped by 5 bases and J by 4 bases; unmatched bases: 10. This CDR3 is 15 amino acids long. Germline CDR1 SGHTA, CDR2 FQGNSA. The CDR3 sequence is CASSPGTVISYGYTF. In DNA, the CDR3 is TGTGCCAGCAGCCCGGGGACAGTTATCTCCTATGGCTACACCTTC.

This clone was seen a single time. The J gene is TRBJ2-7, the V gene TRBV7-2; 10 bases map to TRBD2. J gave up 7 bases and V 10 bases, and 13 bases lay outside the gene matches. The CDR3 runs 14 residues. Germline assignment: CDR1 SGHTA and CDR2 FQGNSA. The CDR3 reads CATKEAGGELEQYF. The DNA of the CDR3 is TGTGCCACAAAAGAAGCGGGGGGGGAATTAGAGCAGTACTTC.

To note about this clone: Distinct nucleotide sequences in the sample also encode this CDR3. The chain employs TRBV19 and TRBJ1-3, with TRBD1 as a possible D gene (5 bases). Per the germline V gene, CDR1 is LNHDA and CDR2 is SQIVND (reference sequence). This CDR3 is 15 amino acids long. Trimming shortened V by 6 bases and J by 0 bases, and 12 bases separated the two germline ends. Written as DNA, the CDR3 is TGTGCCAGTAGAAGACAGCCGTACTCTGGAAACACCATATATTTT. It specifies CASRRQPYSGNTIYF.

The gene calls are TRBV12-3 or TRBV12-4 and TRBJ1-5; possible D gene TRBD1, 5 bases. The CDR3 sequence is 13 residues long. Deletions cut 6 bases from V and 4 bases from J, with 10 bases between. CDR3 sequence (DNA): TGTGCCAGCAGGAAGACAGAGAATCAGCCCCAGCATTTT. Translating gives CASRKTENQPQHF.